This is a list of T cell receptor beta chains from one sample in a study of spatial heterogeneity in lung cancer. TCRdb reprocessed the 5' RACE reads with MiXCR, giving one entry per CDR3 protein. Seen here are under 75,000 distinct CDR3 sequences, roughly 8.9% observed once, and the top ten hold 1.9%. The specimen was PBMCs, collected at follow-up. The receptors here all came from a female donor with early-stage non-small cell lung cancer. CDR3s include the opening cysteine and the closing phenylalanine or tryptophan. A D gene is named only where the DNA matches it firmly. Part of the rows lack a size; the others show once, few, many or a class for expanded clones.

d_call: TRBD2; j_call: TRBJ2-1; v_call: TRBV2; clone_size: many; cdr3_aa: CASSALAGAYNEQFF; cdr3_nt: TGTGCCAGCAGTGCCTTAGCGGGAGCGTACAATGAGCAGTTCTTC
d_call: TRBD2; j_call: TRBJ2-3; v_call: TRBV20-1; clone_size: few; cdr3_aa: CSVRGLAGGLDTQYF; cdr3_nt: TGCAGTGTTAGAGGTCTAGCGGGAGGTCTAGATACGCAGTATTTT
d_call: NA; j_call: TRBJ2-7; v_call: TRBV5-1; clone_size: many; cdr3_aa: CASSLSGEAYEQYF; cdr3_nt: TGCGCCAGCAGCTTGTCAGGGGAAGCCTACGAGCAGTACTTC
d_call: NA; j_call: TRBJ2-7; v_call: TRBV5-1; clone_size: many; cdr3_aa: CASSFHGGSSYEQYF; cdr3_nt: TGCGCCAGCAGCTTTCACGGGGGAAGCTCCTACGAGCAGTACTTC
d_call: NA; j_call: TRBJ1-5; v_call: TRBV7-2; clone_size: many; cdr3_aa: CASSLSDGNQPQHF; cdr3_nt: TGTGCCAGCAGCCTAAGCGACGGCAATCAGCCCCAGCATTTT
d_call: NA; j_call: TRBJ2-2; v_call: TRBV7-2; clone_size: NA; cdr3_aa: CASSKGTVTNTGELFF; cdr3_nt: TGTGCCAGCAGCAAAGGGACGGTTACGAACACCGGGGAGCTGTTTTTT
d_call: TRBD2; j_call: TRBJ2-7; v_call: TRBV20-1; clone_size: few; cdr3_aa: CSARDAPAGGSYEQYF; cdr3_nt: TGCAGTGCTAGAGACGCCCCGGCGGGAGGATCCTACGAGCAGTACTTC
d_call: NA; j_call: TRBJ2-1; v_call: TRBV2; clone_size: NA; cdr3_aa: CASSEYANANEQFF; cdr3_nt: TGTGCCAGCAGTGAATATGCAAACGCCAATGAGCAGTTCTTC
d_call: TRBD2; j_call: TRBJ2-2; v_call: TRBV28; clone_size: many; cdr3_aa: CASTSGLGVGELFF; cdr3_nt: TGTGCCAGCACATCGGGACTAGGGGTCGGGGAGCTGTTTTTT
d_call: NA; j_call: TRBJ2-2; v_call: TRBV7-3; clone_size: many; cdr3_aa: CASSPQPLDAGELFF; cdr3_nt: TGTGCCAGCAGCCCCCAACCTCTGGACGCCGGGGAGCTGTTTTTT
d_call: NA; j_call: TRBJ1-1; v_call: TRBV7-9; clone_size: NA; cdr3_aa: CASSTRTGTLEEAFF; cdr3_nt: TGTGCCAGCAGCACCCGAACCGGGACCCTGGAAGAAGCTTTCTTT
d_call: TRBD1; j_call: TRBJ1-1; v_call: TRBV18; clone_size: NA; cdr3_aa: CASSPRQGMNTEAFF; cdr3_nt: TGTGCCAGCTCACCTCGACAGGGAATGAACACTGAAGCTTTCTTT
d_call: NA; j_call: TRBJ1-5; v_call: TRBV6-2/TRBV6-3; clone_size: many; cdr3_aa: CASSYLPGRDTNQPQHF; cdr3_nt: TGTGCCAGCAGTTATCTTCCGGGACGGGATACTAATCAGCCCCAGCATTTT
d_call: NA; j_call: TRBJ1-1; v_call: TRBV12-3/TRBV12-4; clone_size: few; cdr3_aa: CASTQQAAGEAFF; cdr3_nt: TGTGCCAGCACCCAGCAGGCGGCAGGTGAAGCTTTCTTT
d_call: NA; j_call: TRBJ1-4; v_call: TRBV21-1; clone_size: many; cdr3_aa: CASSKRVRRLNEKLFF; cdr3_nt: TGTGCCAGCAGCAAACGGGTCAGGCGACTTAATGAAAAACTGTTTTTT
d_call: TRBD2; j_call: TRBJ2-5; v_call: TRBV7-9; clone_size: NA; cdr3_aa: CASSLAVRAGGDRRETQYF; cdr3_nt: TGTGCCAGCAGCTTAGCTGTTAGGGCGGGGGGCGACCGCCGGGAGACCCAGTACTTC
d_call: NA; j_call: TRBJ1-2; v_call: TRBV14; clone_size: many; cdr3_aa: CASSQDWRALSGYTF; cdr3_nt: TGTGCCAGCAGCCAAGATTGGAGGGCCCTATCCGGCTACACCTTC
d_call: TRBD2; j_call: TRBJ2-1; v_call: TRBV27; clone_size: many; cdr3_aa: CASRGSGKGTGQEQFF; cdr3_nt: TGTGCCAGCAGAGGTAGCGGGAAAGGTACGGGGCAGGAGCAGTTCTTC
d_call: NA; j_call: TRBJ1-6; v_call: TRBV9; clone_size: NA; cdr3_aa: CASSVAAGNSPLHF; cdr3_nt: TGTGCCAGCAGCGTAGCGGCAGGAAATTCACCCCTCCACTTT
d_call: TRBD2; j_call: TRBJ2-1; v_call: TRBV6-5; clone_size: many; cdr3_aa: CASSYGGVPYNEQFF; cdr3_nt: TGTGCCAGCAGTTACGGGGGGGTCCCTTACAATGAGCAGTTCTTC
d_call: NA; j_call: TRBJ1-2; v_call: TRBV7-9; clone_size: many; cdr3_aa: CASSLDGPYYTF; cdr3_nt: TGTGCCAGCAGCTTAGATGGCCCCTACTACACCTTC
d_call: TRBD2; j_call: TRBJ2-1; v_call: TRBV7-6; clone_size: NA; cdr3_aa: CASSLGLAGSEFF; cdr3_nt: TGTGCCAGCAGCTTGGGACTAGCGGGATCGGAGTTCTTC
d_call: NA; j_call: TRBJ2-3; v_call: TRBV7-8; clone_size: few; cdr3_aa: CASSLGGWTDTQYF; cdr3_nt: TGTGCCAGCAGCTTAGGCGGGTGGACAGATACGCAGTATTTT
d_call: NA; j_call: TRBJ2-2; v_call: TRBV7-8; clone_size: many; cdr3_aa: CASSLAGWVGELFF; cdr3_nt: TGTGCCAGCAGCTTAGCCGGGTGGGTCGGGGAGCTGTTTTTT
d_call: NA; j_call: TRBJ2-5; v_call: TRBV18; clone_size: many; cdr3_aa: CASSPTDETQYF; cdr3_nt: TGTGCCAGCTCACCCACGGACGAGACCCAGTACTTC
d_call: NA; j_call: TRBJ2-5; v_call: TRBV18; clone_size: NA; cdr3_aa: CASSPGGATGTQYF; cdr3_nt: TGTGCCAGCTCACCAGGAGGGGCTACAGGGACCCAGTACTTC
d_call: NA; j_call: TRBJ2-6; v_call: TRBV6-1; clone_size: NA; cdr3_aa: CARHLGTAQDVLTF; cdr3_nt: TGTGCCAGACACCTCGGGACGGCGCAAGACGTCCTGACTTTC
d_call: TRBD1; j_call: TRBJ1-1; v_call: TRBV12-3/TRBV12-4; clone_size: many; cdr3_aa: CATQGVDTEAFF; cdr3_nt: TGTGCCACCCAGGGGGTCGACACTGAAGCTTTCTTT
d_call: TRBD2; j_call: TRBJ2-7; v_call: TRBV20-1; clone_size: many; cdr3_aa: CSARPWTSGGEQYF; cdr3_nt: TGCAGTGCCCGACCCTGGACTAGCGGAGGGGAGCAGTACTTC
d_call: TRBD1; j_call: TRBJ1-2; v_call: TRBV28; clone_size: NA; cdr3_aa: CASSSPAPGQLDYGYTF; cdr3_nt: TGTGCCAGCAGTTCCCCAGCACCGGGACAGTTAGACTATGGCTACACCTTC
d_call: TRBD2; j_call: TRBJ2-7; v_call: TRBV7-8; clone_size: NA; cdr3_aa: CASSLSGRSSGDVYEQYF; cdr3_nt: TGTGCCAGCAGCTTATCCGGACGGTCTAGCGGGGACGTCTACGAGCAGTACTTC
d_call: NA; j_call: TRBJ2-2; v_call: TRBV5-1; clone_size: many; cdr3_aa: CASSLRVSGELFF; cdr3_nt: TGCGCCAGCAGCTTGAGAGTATCCGGGGAGCTGTTTTTT
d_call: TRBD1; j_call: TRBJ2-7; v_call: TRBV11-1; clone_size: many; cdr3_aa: CASSRSRTGYEQYF; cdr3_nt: TGTGCCAGCAGCCGGTCGCGGACAGGGTACGAGCAGTACTTC
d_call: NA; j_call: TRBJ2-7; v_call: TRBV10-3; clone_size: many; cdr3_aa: CAIRTDTAYEQYF; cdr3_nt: TGTGCCATCAGGACAGACACGGCCTACGAGCAGTACTTC
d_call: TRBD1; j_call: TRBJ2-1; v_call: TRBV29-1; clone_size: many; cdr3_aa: CSLPPGTDTRGEFF; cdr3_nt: TGCAGCCTCCCCCCCGGGACAGATACCCGAGGGGAGTTCTTC
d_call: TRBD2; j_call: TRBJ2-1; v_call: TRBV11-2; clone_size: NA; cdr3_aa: CASSLGTSGASNEQFF; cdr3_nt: TGTGCCAGCAGCTTAGGGACTAGCGGAGCAAGCAATGAGCAGTTCTTC
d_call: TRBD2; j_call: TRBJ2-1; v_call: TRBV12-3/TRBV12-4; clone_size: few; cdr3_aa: CASSSLAGVLNEQFF; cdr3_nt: TGTGCCAGCAGTTCACTAGCGGGAGTACTCAATGAGCAGTTCTTC
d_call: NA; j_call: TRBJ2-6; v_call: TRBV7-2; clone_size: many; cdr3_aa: CASSRRPGAGGANVLTF; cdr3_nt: TGTGCCAGCAGCCGACGGCCTGGGGCGGGAGGGGCCAACGTCCTGACTTTC
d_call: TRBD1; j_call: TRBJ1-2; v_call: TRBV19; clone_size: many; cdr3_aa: CASSPRVGTGDFRGYTF; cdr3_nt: TGTGCCAGTAGTCCCCGGGTGGGGACAGGGGATTTTCGCGGCTACACCTTC
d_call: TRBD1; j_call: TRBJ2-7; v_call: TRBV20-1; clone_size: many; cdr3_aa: CSAEDRERAYEQYF; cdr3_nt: TGCAGTGCCGAAGACAGGGAGAGGGCCTACGAGCAGTACTTC
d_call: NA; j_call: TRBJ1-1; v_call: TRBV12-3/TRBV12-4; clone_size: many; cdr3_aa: CASSFPVINTEAFF; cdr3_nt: TGTGCCAGCAGTTTCCCCGTTATAAACACTGAAGCTTTCTTT
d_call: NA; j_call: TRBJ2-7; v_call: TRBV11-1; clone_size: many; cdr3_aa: CASSFDPLEQYF; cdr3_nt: TGTGCCAGCAGCTTCGACCCTCTCGAGCAGTACTTC
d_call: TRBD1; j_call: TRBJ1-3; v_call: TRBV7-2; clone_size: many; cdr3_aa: CASSAQTGAYSGNTIYF; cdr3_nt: TGTGCCAGCAGCGCCCAGACAGGGGCCTACTCTGGAAACACCATATATTTT
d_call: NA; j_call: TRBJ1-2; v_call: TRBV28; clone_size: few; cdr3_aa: CASTRWGSEEGYTF; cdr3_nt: TGTGCCAGCACCAGGTGGGGGTCGGAGGAAGGCTACACCTTC
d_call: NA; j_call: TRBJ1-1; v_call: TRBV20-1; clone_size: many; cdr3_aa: CSVKTGSAEAFF; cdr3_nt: TGCAGCGTGAAAACAGGGTCCGCTGAAGCTTTCTTT
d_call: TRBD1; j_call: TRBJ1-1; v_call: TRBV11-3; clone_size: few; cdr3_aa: CASSLTGVSGTEAFF; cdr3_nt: TGTGCCAGCAGCCTTACAGGGGTTAGTGGCACTGAAGCTTTCTTT
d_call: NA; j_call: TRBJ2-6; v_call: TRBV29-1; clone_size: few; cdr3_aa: CSAGTGTGANVLTF; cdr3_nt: TGCAGCGCCGGAACAGGGACTGGGGCCAACGTCCTGACTTTC
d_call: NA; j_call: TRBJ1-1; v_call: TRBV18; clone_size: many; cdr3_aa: CASSRDRTGNTEAFF; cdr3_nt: TGTGCCAGCTCACGAGATAGGACGGGGAACACTGAAGCTTTCTTT
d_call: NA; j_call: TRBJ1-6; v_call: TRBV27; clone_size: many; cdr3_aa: CASSLRHNSPLHF; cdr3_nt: TGTGCCAGCAGTTTAAGGCATAATTCACCCCTCCACTTT
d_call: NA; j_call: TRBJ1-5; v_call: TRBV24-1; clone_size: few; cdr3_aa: CATSGGHPGGNQPQHF; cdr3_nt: TGTGCCACCAGTGGGGGGCATCCAGGGGGCAATCAGCCCCAGCATTTT